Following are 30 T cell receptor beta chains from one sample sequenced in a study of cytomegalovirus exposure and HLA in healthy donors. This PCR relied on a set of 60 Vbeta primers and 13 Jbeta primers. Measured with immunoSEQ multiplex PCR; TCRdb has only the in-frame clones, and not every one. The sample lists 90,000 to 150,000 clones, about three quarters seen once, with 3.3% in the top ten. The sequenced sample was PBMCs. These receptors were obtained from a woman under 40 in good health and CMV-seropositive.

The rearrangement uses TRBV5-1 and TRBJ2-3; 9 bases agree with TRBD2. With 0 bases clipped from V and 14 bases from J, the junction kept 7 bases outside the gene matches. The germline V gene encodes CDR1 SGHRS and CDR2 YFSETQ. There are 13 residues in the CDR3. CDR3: CASSLAATSGRYF. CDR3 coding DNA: TGCGCCAGCAGCTTGGCTGCGACTAGCGGCCGGTATTTT.

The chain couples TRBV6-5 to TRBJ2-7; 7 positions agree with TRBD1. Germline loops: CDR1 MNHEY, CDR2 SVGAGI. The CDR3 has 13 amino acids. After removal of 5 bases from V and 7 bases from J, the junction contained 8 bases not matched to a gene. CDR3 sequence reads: CASSPGTVIEQYF. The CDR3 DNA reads TGTGCCAGCAGTCCCGGGACAGTTATTGAGCAGTACTTC.

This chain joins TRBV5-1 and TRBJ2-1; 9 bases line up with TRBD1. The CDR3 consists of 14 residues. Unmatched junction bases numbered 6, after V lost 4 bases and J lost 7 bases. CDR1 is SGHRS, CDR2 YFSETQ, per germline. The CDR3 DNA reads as TGCGCCAGCAGCCGGGACAGGGAGAGAAATGAGCAGTTCTTC. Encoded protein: CASSRDRERNEQFF.

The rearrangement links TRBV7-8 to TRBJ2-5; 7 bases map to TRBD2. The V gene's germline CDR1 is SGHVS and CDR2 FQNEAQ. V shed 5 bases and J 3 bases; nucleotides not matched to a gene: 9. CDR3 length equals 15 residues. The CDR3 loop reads CASSPERGLKETQYF. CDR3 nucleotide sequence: TGTGCCAGCAGCCCCGAGCGGGGCCTCAAAGAGACCCAGTACTTC.

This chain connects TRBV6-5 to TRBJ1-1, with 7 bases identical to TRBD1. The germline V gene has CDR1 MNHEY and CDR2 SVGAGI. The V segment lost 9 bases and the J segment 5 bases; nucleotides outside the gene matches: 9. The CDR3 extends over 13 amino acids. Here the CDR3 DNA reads TGTGCCAGTAGGGACAGTTCCTGGACTGAAGCTTTCTTT. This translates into CASRDSSWTEAFF.

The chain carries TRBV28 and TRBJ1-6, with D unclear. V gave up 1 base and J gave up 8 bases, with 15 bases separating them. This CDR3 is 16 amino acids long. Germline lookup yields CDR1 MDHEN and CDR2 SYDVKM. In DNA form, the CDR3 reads TGTGCCAGCAGTTTATTGTCAAAGTTACGGTATTCACCCCTCCACTTT. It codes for CASSLLSKLRYSPLHF. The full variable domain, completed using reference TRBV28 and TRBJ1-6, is DVKVTQSSRYLVKRTGEKVFLECVQDMDHENMFWYRQDPGLGLRLIYFSYDVKMKEKGDIPEGYSVSREKKERFSLILESASTNQTSMYLCASSLLSKLRYSPLHFGNGTRLTVT.

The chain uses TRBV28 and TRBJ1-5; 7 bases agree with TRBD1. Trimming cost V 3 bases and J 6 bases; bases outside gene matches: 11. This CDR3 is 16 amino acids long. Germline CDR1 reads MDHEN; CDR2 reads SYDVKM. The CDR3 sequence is CASSFSSRGLGQPQHF. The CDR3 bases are TGTGCCAGCAGTTTTTCATCTAGGGGGCTCGGTCAGCCCCAGCATTTT.

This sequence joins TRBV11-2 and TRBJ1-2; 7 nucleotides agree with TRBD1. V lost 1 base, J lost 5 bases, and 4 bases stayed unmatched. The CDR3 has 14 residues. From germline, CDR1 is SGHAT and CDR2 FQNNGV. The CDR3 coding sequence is TGTGCCAGCAGCTTAGTCTCCAGGGGGTATGGCTACACCTTC. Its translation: CASSLVSRGYGYTF. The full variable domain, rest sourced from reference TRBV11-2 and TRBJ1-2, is EAGVAQSPRYKIIEKRQSVAFWCNPISGHATLYWYQQILGQGPKLLIQFQNNGVVDDSQLPKDRFSAERLKGVDSTLKIQPAKLEDSAVYLCASSLVSRGYGYTFGSGTRLTVV.

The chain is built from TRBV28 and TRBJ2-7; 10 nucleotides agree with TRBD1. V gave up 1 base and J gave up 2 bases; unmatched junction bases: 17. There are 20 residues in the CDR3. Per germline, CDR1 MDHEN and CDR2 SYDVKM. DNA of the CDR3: TGTGCCAGCAGTTTATCTGGGGGGACAGGGGCCTTTCGATATGCCTACGAGCAGTACTTC. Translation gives CASSLSGGTGAFRYAYEQYF.

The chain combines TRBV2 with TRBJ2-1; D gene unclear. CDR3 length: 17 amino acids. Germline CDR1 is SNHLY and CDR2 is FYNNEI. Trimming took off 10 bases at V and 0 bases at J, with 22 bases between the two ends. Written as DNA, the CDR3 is TGTGCCACCTTCGTAGGCGTTTCCAAGCGCTCCTACAATGAGCAGTTCTTC. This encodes CATFVGVSKRSYNEQFF.

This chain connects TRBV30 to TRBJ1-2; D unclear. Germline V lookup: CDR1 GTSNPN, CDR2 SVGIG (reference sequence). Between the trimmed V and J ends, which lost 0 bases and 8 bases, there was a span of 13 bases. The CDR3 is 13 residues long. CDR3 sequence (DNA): TGTGCCTGGAGTGTATTATCGCTCGGGGGCTACACCTTC. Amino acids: CAWSVLSLGGYTF. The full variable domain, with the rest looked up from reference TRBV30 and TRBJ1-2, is SQTIHQWPATLVQPVGSPLSLECTVEGTSNPNLYWYRQAAGRGLQLLFYSVGIGQISSEVPQNLSASRPQDRQFILSSKKLLLSDSGFYLCAWSVLSLGGYTFGSGTRLTVV.

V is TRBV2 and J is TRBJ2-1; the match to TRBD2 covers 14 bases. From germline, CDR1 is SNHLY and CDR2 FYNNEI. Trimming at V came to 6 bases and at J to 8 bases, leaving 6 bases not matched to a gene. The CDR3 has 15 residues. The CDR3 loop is CASSQGLAGGDEQFF. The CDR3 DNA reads TGTGCCAGCAGCCAAGGACTAGCGGGGGGTGATGAGCAGTTCTTC.

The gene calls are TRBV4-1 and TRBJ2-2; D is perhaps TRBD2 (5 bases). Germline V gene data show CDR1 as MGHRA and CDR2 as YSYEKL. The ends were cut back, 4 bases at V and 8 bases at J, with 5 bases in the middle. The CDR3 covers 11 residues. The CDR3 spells CASSPGGELFF. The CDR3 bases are TGCGCCAGCAGCCCGGGGGGGGAGCTGTTTTTT.

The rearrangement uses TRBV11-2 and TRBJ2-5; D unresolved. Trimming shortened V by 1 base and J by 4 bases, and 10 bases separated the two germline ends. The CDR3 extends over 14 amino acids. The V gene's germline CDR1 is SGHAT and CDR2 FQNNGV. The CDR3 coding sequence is TGTGCCAGCAGCTTAGCCGCAGGTGGAGAGACCCAGTACTTC. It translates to CASSLAAGGETQYF. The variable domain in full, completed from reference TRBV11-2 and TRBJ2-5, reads EAGVAQSPRYKIIEKRQSVAFWCNPISGHATLYWYQQILGQGPKLLIQFQNNGVVDDSQLPKDRFSAERLKGVDSTLKIQPAKLEDSAVYLCASSLAAGGETQYFGPGTRLLVL.

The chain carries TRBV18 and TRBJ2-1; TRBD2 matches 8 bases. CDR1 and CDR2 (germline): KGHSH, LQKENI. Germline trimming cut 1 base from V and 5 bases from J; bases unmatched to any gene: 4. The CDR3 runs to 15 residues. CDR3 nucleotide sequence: TGTGCCAGCTCACCACGTGATAGCGGGGACAATGAGCAGTTCTTC. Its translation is CASSPRDSGDNEQFF.

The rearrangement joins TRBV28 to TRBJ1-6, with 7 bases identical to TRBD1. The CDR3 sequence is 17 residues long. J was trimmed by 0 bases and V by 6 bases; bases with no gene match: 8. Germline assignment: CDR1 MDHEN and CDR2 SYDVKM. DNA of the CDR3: TGTGCCAGCAGCCCTGGGACAGAGAGCTCCTATAATTCACCCCTCCACTTT. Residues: CASSPGTESSYNSPLHF.

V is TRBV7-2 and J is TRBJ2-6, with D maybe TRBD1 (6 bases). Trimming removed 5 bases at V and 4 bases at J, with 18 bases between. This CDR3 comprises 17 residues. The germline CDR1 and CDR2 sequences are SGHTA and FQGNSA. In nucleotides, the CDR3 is TGTGCCAGCAGCGCCTCTTTGATGGGGGCAGGGGCCAACGTCCTGACTTTC. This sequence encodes CASSASLMGAGANVLTF.

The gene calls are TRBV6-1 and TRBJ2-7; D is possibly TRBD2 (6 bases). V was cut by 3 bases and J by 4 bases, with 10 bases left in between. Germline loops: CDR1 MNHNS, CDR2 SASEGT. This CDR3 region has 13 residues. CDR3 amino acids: CASSEEGFYEQYF. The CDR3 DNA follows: TGTGCCAGCAGTGAGGAGGGTTTTTACGAGCAGTACTTC.

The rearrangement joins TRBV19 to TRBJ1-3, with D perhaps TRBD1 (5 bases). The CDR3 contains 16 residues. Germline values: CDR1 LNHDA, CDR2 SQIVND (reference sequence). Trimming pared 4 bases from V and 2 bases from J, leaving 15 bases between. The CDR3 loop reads CASSRKGSAPGNTIYF. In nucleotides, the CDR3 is TGTGCCAGTAGTAGGAAGGGGTCAGCACCTGGAAACACCATATATTTT.

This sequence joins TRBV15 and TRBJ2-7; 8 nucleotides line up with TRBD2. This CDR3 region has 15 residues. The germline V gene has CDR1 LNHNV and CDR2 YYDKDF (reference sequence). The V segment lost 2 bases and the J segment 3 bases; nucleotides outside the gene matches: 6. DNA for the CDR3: TGTGCCACCAGCAGACCTTTCGGGGGGGTCTACGAGCAGTACTTC. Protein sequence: CATSRPFGGVYEQYF.

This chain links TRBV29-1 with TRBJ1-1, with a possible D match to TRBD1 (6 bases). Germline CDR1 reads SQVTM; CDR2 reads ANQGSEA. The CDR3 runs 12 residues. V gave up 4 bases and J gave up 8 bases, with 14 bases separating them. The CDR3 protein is CSVGLAGAEAFF. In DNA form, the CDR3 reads TGCAGCGTTGGGTTGGCAGGGGCCGAAGCTTTCTTT.

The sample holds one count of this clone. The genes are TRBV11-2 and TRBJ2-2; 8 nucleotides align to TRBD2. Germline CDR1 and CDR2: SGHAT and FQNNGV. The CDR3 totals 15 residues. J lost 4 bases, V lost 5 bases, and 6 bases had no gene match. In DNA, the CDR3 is TGTGCCAGCAGCCCGCCACGGGGGGGCACCGGGGAGCTGTTTTTT. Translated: CASSPPRGGTGELFF.

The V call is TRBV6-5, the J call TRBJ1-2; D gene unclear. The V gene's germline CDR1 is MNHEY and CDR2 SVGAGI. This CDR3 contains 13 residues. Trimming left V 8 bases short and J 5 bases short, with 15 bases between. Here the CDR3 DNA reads TGTGCCAGCCGGGGAGACTTATTATATGGCTACACCTTC. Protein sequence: CASRGDLLYGYTF.

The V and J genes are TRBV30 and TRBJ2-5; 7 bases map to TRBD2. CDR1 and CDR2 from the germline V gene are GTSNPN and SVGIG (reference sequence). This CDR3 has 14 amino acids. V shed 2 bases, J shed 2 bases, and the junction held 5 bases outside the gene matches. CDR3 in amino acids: CAWSLSSGQETQYF. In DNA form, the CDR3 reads TGTGCCTGGAGTTTAAGTAGCGGGCAAGAGACCCAGTACTTC.

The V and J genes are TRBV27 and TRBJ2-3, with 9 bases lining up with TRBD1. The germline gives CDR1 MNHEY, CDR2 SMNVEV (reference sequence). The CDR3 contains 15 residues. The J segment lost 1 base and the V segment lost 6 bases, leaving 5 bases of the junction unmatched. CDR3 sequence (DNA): TGTGCCAGCAGAACAAGGACAGGGGGCACAGATACGCAGTATTTT. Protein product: CASRTRTGGTDTQYF.

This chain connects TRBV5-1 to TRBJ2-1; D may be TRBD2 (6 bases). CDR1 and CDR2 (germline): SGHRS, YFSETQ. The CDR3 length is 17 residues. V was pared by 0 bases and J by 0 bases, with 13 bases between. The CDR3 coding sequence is TGCGCCAGCAGCTTGGGGCCACCCGGGGGCTCCTACAATGAGCAGTTCTTC. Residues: CASSLGPPGGSYNEQFF.

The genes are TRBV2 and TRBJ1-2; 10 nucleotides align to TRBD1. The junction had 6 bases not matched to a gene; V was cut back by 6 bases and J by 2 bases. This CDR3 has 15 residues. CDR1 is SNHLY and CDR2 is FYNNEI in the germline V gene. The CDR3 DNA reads TGTGCCAGCAGCAAGGAGACAGGGGGCAACTATGGCTACACCTTC. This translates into CASSKETGGNYGYTF.

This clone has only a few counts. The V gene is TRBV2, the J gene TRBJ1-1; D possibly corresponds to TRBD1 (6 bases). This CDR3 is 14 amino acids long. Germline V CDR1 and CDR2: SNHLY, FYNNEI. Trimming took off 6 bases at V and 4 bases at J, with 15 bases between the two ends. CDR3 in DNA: TGTGCCAGCAGCGCCCCGGGGGGCGGCACTGAAGCTTTCTTT. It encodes CASSAPGGGTEAFF.

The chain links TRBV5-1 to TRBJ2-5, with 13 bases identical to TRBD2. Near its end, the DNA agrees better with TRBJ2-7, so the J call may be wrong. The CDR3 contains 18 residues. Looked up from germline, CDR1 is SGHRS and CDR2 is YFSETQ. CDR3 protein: CASSLEYGTSGERYEQYF. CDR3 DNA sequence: TGCGCCAGCAGCTTGGAGTACGGGACTAGCGGGGAGCGCTACGAGCAGTACTTC.

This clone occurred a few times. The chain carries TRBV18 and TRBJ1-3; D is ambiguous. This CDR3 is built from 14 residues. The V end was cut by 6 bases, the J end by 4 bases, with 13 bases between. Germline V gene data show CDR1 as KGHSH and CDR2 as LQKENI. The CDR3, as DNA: TGTGCCAGCTCCCTCGGACTTCAGGGAAACACCATATATTTT. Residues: CASSLGLQGNTIYF.